This T cell receptor (beta chain) is drawn from a study of response to subunit inactivated influenza vaccine. Trimming cost V 3 bases and J 7 bases, with 3 bases left between them. The CDR3 runs to 10 residues. Germline CDR1 reads LNHDA; CDR2 reads SQIVND (reference sequence). TCRdb analysed the RT-PCR reads with MiXCR anew, one entry per CDR3 protein. The sample has more than 400,000 distinct CDR3 sequences; 11% are singletons. The sample in question was PBMCs from blood, obtained around seven weeks after vaccination. The origin of this receptor is a middle-aged man who received an inactivated influenza vaccine. V and J are TRBV19 and TRBJ2-5; no clear D gene. This CDR3 is CASSIRTQYF. In nucleotides, the CDR3 is TGTGCCAGTAGTATCCGGACCCAGTACTTC.